The source of this T cell receptor beta chain is a study of blood T cell repertoires in COVID-19. The J segment lost 4 bases and the V segment lost 4 bases, leaving 3 bases of the junction unmatched. Germline loops: CDR1 LGHDT, CDR2 YNNKEL (reference sequence). The CDR3 has 13 amino acids. The assay was immunoSEQ multiplex PCR, and TCRdb's table has in-frame clones only and misses some. The sample holds 150,000 to 200,000 clones; 85% are singletons and the top ten take about 0.95%. Sequencing used peripheral blood. This chain connects TRBV3-1 (or the pseudogene TRBV3-2) to TRBJ1-2, with 7 bases fitting TRBD1. The receptor was isolated from a man in his 60s with COVID-19, enrolled during active disease. For the CDR3, the DNA is TGTGCCAGCAGCCGACAGGGTGGCTATGGCTACACCTTC. This encodes CASSRQGGYGYTF.